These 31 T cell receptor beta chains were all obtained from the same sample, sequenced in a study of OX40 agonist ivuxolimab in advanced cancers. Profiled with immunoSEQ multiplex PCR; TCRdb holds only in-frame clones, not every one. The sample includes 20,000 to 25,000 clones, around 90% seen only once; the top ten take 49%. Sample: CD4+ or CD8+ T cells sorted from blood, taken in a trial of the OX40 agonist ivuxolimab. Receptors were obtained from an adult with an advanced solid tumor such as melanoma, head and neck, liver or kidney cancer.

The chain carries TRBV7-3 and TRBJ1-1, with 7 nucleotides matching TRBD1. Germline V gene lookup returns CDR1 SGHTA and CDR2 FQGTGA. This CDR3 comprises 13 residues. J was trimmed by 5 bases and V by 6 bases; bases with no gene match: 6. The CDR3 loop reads CASRLTGDTEAFF. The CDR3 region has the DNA TGTGCCAGCAGACTCACAGGGGATACTGAAGCTTTCTTT.

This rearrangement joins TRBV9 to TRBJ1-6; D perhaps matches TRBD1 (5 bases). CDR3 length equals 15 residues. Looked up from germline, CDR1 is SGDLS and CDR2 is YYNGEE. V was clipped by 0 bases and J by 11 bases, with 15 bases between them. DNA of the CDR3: TGTGCCAGCAGCGTAGAGGGGTTCCCCGGGGCACCCCTCCACTTT. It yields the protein CASSVEGFPGAPLHF.

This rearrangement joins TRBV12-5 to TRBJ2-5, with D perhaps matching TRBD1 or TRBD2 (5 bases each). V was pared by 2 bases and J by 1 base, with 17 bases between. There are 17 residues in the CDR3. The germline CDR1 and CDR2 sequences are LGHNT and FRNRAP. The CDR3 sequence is CASGLFAGAYVQETQYF. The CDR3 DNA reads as TGTGCTAGTGGTTTGTTTGCCGGGGCCTACGTCCAAGAGACCCAGTACTTC.

CDR3 nucleotides: TGCGCCAGCAGCGAGAATTTTGGGGACAGGGGATTTGGGACAGATACGCAGTATTTT. Its translation is CASSENFGDRGFGTDTQYF. This chain uses TRBV10-1 with TRBJ2-3; 10 nucleotides agree with TRBD1. CDR3 length: 19 amino acids. Per the germline V gene, CDR1 is WNHNN and CDR2 is SYGVQD (reference sequence). The ends lost 6 bases at V and 3 bases at J; junction bases unmatched: 18.

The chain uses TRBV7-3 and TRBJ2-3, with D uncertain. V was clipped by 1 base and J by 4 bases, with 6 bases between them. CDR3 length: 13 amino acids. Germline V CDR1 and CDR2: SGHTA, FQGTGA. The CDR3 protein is CASSLNIADTQYF. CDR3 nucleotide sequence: TGTGCCAGCAGCTTAAATATAGCAGATACGCAGTATTTT. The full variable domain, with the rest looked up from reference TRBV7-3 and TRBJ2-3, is GAGVSQTPSNKVTEKGKYVELRCDPISGHTALYWYRQSLGQGPEFLIYFQGTGAADDSGLPNDRFFAVRPEGSVSTLKIQRTERGDSAVYLCASSLNIADTQYFGPGTRLTVL.

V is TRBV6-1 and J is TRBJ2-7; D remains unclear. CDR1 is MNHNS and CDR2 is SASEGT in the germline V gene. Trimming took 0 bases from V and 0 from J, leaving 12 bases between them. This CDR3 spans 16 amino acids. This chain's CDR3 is CASSEAWQESSYEQYF. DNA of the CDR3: TGTGCCAGCAGTGAAGCCTGGCAGGAGAGCTCCTACGAGCAGTACTTC.

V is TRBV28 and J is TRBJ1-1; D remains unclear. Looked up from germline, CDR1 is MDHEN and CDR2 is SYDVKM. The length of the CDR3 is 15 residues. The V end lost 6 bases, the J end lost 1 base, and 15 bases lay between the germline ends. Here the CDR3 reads CASSSQGWENTEAFF. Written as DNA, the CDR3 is TGTGCCAGCAGCAGCCAAGGGTGGGAGAACACTGAAGCTTTCTTT.

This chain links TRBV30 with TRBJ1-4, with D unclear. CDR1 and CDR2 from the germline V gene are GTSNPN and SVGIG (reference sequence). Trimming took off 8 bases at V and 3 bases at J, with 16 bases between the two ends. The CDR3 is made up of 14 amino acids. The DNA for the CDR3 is TGTGCCCTAAGACCCAGCGGACCTAATGAAAAACTGTTTTTT. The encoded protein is CALRPSGPNEKLFF.

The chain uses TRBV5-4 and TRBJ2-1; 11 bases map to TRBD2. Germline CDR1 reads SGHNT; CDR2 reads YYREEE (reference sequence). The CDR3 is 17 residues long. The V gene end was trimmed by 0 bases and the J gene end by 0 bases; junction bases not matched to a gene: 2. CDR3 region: CASSLGLAGSSYNEQFF. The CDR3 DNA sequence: TGTGCCAGCAGCTTGGGACTAGCGGGAAGCTCCTACAATGAGCAGTTCTTC.

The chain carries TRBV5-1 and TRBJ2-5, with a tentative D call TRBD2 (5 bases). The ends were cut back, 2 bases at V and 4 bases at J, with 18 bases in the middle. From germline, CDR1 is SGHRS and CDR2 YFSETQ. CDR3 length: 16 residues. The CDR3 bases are TGCGCCAGCAGCTTCCTAGCCTCATTAACCAGAGAGACCCAGTACTTC. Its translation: CASSFLASLTRETQYF.

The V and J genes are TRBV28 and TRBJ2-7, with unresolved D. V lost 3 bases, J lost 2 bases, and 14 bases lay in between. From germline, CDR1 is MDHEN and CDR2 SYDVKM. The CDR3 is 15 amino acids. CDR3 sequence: CASSFLEDTPYEQYF. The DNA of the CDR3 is TGTGCCAGCAGTTTTTTAGAGGATACCCCCTACGAGCAGTACTTC.

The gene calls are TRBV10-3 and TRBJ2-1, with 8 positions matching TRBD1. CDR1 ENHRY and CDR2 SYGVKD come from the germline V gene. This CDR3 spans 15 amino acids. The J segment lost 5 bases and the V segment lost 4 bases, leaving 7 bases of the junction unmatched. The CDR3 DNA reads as TGTGCCATCAGTGGGCCCAGGGGGCTTAACAATGAGCAGTTCTTC. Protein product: CAISGPRGLNNEQFF.

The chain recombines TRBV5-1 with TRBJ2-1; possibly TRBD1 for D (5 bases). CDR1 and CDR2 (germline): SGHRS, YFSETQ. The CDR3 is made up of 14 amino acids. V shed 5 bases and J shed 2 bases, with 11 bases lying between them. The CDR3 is CASSMQGPYNEQFF. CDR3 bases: TGCGCCAGCAGTATGCAGGGTCCCTACAATGAGCAGTTCTTC.

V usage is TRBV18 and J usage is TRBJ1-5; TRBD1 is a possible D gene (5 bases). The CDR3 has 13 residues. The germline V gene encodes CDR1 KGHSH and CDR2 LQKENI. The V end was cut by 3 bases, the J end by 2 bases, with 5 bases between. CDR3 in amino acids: CASSPTGNQPQHF. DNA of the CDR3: TGTGCCAGCTCACCGACAGGCAATCAGCCCCAGCATTTT. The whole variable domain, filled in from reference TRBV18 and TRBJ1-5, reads NAGVMQNPRHLVRRRGQEARLRCSPMKGHSHVYWYRQLPEEGLKFMVYLQKENIIDESGMPKERFSAEFPKEGPSILRIQQVVRGDSAAYFCASSPTGNQPQHFGDGTRLSIL.

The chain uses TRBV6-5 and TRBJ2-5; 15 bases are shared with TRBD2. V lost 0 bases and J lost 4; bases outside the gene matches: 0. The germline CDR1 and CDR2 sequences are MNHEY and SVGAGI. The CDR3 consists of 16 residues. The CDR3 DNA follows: TGTGCCAGCAGTTACTCGGGACTAGCGGGGGGAGAGACCCAGTACTTC. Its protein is CASSYSGLAGGETQYF.

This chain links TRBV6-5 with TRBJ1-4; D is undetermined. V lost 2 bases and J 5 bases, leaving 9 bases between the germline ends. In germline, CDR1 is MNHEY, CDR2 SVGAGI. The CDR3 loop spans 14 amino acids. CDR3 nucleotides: TGTGCCAGCAGTTACCGGGCAGGAAATGAAAAACTGTTTTTT. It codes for CASSYRAGNEKLFF.

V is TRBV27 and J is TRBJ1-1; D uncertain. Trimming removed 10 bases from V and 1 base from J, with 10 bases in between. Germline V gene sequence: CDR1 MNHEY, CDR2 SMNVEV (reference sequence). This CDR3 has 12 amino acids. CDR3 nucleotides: TGTGCCACCCGGACGGCGAACACTGAAGCTTTCTTT. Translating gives CATRTANTEAFF.

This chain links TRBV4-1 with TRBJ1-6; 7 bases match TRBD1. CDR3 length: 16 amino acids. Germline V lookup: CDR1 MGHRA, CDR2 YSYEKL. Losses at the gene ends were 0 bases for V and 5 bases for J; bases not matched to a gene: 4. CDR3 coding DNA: TGCGCCAGCAGCCAAGAGGGCAGGGGGGATAATTCACCCCTCCACTTT. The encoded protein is CASSQEGRGDNSPLHF.

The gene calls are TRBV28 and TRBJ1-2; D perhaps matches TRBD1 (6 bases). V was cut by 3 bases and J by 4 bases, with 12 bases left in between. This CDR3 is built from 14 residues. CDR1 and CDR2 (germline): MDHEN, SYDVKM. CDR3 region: CASSFGTKGYGYTF. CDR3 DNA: TGTGCCAGCAGTTTTGGGACAAAGGGCTATGGCTACACCTTC.

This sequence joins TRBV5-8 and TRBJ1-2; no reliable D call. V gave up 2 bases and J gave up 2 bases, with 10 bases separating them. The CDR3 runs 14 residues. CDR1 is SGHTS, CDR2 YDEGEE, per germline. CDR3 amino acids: CASSLKFGNYGYTF. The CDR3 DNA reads TGTGCCAGCAGCTTAAAGTTCGGAAACTATGGCTACACCTTC. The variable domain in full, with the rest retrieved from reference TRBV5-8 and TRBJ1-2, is EAGVTQSPTHLIKTRGQQATLRCSPISGHTSVYWYQQALGLGLQFLLWYDEGEERNRGNFPPRFSGRQFPNYSSELNVNALELEDSALYLCASSLKFGNYGYTFGSGTRLTVV.

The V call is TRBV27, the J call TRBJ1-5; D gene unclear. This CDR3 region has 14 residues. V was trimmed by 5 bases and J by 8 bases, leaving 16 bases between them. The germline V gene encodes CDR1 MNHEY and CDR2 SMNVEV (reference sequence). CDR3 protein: CASSKRAAAEPQHF. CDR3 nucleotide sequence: TGTGCCAGCAGTAAAAGGGCCGCGGCGGAGCCCCAGCATTTT.

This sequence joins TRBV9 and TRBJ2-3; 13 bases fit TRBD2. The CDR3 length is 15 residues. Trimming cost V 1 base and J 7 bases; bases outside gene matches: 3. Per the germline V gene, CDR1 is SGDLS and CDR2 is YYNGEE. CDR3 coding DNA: TGTGCCAGCAGCGTAACCGGGACTAGCGGGAATACGCAGTATTTT. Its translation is CASSVTGTSGNTQYF.

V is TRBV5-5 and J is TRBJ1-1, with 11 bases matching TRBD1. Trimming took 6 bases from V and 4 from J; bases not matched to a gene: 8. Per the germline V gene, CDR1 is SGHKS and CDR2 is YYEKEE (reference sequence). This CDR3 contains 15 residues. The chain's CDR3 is CASNPWTGGTTEAFF. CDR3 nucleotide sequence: TGTGCCAGCAACCCCTGGACAGGGGGCACCACTGAAGCTTTCTTT.

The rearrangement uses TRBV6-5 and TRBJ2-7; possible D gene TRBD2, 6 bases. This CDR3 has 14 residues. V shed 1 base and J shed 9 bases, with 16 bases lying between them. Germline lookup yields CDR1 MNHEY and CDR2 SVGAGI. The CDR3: CASSYFSGPIGQYF. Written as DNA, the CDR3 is TGTGCCAGCAGTTACTTTAGCGGCCCCATAGGGCAGTACTTC.

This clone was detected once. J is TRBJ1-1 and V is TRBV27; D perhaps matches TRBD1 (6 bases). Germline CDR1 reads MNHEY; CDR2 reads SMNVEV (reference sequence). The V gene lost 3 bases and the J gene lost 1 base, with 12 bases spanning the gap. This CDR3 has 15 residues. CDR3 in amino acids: CASSLTGGRNTEAFF. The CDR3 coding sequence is TGTGCCAGCAGTTTGACCGGGGGCAGGAACACTGAAGCTTTCTTT.

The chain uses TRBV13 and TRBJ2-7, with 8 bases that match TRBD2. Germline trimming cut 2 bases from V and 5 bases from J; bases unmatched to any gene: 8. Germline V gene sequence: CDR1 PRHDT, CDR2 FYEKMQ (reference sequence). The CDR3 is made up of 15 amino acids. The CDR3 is CASSLNGGASDEQYF. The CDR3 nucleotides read TGTGCCAGCAGCTTAAACGGGGGGGCCTCAGACGAGCAGTACTTC. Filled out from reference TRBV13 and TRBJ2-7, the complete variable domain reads AAGVIQSPRHLIKEKRETATLKCYPIPRHDTVYWYQQGPGQDPQFLISFYEKMQSDKGSIPDRFSAQQFSDYHSELNMSSLELGDSALYFCASSLNGGASDEQYFGPGTRLTVT.

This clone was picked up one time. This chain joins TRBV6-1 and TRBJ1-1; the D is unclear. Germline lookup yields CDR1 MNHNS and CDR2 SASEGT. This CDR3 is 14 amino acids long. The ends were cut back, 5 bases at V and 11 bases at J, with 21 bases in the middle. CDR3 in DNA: TGTGCCAGCAGTATGAACGTGGAGTCTGGCACTGCTTTCTTT. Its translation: CASSMNVESGTAFF.

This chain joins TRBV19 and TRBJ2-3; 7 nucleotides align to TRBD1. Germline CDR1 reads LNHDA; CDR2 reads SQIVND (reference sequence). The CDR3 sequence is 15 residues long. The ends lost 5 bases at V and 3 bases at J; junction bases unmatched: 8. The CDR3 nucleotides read TGTGCCAGTAGTGAGAGACAGGGAACGACAGATACGCAGTATTTT. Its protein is CASSERQGTTDTQYF.

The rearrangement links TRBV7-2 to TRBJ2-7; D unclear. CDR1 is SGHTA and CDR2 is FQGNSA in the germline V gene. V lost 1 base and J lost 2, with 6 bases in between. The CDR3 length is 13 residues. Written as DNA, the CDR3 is TGTGCCAGCAGCTTAGATCCTACCTACGAGCAGTACTTC. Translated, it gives CASSLDPTYEQYF.

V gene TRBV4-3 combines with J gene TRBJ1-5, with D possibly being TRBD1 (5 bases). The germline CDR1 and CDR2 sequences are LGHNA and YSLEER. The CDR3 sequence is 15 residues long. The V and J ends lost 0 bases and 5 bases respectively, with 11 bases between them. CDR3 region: CASSQEGRGHQPQHF. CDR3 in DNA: TGCGCCAGCAGCCAAGAGGGTAGGGGACATCAGCCCCAGCATTTT.

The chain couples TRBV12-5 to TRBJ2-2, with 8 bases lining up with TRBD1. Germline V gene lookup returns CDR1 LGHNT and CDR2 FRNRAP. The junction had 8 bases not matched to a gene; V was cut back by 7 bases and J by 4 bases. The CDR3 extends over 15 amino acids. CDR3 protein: CASAFIQGGTGELFF. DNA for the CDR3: TGTGCTAGTGCCTTTATACAGGGGGGCACCGGGGAGCTGTTTTTT.